The clone carrying this T cell receptor (beta chain) appeared many times. Its antigen remains unidentified. This entry belongs to a study of post-analysis software for immune sequencing data. Study-level findings and limits: Comparison of patients with controls showed about 5 TRBV segments more frequent in patients, TRBV5-6, TRBV5-1 and TRBV20-1 among them.

cDNA libraries of TCR beta carried unique molecular identifiers. One entry per CDR3 protein results from TCRdb running MiXCR on the PCR reads. Of some 260,000 distinct CDR3 sequences in the sample, about 40% were seen once. Germline V gene sequence: CDR1 MDHEN, CDR2 SYDVKM. CDR3 length: 18 residues. V shed 6 bases and J 0 bases; nucleotides not matched to a gene: 11. J is TRBJ2-1 and V is TRBV28, with 10 bases identical to TRBD2. Sequencing was done on a sample of blood. This receptor was obtained from a girl between 5 and 17 years old with multiple sclerosis. CDR3 loop: CASSRRLAGVISYNEQFF. The DNA of the CDR3 is TGTGCCAGCAGCCGACGGCTAGCGGGAGTTATCTCCTACAATGAGCAGTTCTTC.